This T cell receptor beta chain emerged from a study of blood T cell repertoires in COVID-19. The CDR3 covers 16 residues. Germline-derived CDR1 and CDR2 are LNHDA and SQIVND (reference sequence). V shed 7 bases and J 6 bases; nucleotides not matched to a gene: 15. Original processing methods: Nucleated cell counts were estimated from reference gene primer amplification. The table came from immunoSEQ multiplex PCR; TCRdb's copy has only in-frame clones and leaves some out. That table gives V, J and clone size, and the DNA gave D and trimming. The table lists under 300,000 clones, about 85% of them singletons.

The sequenced material came from peripheral blood. The source is a human donor in a cohort sampled during active COVID-19. This chain connects TRBV19 to TRBJ2-3; 8 bases are shared with TRBD2. The chain's CDR3 is CASTFTSGSFVDTQYF. In DNA form, the CDR3 reads TGTGCCAGTACCTTCACCAGCGGGAGCTTTGTTGATACGCAGTATTTT.